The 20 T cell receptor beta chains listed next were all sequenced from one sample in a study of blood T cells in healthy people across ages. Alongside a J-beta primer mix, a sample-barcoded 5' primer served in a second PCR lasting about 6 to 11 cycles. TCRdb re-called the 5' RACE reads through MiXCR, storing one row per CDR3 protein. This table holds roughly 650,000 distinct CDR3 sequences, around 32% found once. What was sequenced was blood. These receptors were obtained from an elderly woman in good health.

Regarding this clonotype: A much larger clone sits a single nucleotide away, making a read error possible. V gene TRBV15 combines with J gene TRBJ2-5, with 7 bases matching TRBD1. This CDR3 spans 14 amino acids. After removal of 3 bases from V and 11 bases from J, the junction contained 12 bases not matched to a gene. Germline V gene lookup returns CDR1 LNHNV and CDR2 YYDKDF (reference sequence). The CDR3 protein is CATSSGGTEDGQYF. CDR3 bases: TGTGCCACCAGCAGTGGTGGGACAGAGGATGGGCAGTACTTC.

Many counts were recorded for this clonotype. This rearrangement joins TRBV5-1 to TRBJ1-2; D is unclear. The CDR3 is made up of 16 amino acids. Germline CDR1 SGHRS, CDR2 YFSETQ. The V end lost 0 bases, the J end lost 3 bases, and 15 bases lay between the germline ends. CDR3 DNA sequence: TGCGCCAGCAGCTTGGCCGGGATACGGGATGACTATGGCTACACCTTC. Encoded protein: CASSLAGIRDDYGYTF.

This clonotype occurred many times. The CDR3 nucleotides read TGCGCCAGCAGCCTGAATTCGGGGGCCCTCACTGAAGCTTTCTTT. It translates to CASSLNSGALTEAFF. The chain carries TRBV4-3 and TRBJ1-1; TRBD1 might be the D (6 bases). The V and J ends lost 4 bases and 4 bases respectively, with 16 bases between them. Germline V lookup: CDR1 LGHNA, CDR2 YSLEER. This CDR3 is 15 amino acids long.

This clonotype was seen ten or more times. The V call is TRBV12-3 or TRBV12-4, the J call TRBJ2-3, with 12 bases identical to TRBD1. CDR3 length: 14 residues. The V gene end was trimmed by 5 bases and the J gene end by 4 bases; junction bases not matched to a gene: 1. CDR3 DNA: TGTGCCAGCAGTGGGACAGGGGGCGCAGATACGCAGTATTTT. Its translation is CASSGTGGADTQYF.

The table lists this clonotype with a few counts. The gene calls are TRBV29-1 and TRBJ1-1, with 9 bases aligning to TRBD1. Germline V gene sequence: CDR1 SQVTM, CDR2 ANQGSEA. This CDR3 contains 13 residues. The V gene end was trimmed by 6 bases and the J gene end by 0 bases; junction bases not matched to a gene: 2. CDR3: CSVRTGVNTEAFF. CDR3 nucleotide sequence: TGCAGCGTCCGGACAGGGGTGAACACTGAAGCTTTCTTT.

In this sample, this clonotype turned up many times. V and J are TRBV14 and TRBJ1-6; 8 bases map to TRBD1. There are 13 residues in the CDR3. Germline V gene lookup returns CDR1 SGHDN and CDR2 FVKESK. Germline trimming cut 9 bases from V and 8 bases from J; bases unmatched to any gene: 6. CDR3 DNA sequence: TGTGCCAGTTCAGGACAGGGTTATTCACCCCTCCACTTT. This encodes CASSGQGYSPLHF.

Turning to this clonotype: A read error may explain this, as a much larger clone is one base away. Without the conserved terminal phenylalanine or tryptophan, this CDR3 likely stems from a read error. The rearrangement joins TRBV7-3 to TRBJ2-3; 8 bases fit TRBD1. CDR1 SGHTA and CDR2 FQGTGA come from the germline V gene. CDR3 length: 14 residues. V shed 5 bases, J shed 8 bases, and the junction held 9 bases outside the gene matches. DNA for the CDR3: TGTGCCAGCAGCCAGGTCCAGGGGGCTGGTACGCAGTATTTG. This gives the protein CASSQVQGAGTQYL.

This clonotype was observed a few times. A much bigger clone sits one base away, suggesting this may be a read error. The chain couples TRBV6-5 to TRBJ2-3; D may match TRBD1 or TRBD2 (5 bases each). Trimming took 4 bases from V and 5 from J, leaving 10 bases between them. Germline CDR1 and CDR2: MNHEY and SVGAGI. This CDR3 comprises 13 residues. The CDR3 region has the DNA TGTGCCAGCAGTTCGGCAGGGAGAGATACGCAGTATTTT. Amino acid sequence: CASSSAGRDTQYF.

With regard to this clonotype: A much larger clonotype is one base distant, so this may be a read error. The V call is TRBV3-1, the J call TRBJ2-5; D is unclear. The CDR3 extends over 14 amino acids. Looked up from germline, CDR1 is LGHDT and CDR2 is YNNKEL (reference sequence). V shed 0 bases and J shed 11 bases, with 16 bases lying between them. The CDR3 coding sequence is TGTGCCAGCAGCCAAGATCCAGGAAGCAGTGAGCAGTACTTC. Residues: CASSQDPGSSEQYF.

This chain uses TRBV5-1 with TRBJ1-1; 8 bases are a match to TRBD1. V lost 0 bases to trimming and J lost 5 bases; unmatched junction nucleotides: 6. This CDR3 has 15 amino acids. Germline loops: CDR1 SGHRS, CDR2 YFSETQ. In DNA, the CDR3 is TGCGCCAGCAGCTTGGCCCCAGGGGGCCAAACTGAAGCTTTCTTT. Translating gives CASSLAPGGQTEAFF. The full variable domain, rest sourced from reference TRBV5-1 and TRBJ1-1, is KAGVTQTPRYLIKTRGQQVTLSCSPISGHRSVSWYQQTPGQGLQFLFEYFSETQRNKGNFPGRFSGRQFSNSRSEMNVSTLELGDSALYLCASSLAPGGQTEAFFGQGTRLTVV.

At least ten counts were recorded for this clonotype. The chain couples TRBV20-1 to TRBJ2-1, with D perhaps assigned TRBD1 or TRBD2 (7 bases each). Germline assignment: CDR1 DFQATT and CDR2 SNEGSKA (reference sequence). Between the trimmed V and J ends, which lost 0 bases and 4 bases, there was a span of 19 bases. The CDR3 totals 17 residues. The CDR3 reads CSAREEGGTVKYNEQFF. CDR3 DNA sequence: TGCAGTGCTAGAGAGGAGGGGGGGACAGTGAAATACAATGAGCAGTTCTTC.

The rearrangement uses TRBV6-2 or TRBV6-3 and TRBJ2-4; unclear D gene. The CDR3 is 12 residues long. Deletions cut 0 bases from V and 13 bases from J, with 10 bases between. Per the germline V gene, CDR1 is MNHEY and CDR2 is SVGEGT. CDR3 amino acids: CASSYSSVEQYF. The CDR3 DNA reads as TGTGCCAGCAGTTACTCTTCTGTAGAGCAGTACTTC.

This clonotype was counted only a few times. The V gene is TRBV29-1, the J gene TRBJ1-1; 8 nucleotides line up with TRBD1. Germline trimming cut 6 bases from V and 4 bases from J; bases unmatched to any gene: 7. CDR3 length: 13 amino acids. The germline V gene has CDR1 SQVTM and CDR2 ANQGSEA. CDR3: CSVTGAIGTEAFF. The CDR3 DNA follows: TGCAGCGTGACAGGGGCGATTGGCACTGAAGCTTTCTTT.

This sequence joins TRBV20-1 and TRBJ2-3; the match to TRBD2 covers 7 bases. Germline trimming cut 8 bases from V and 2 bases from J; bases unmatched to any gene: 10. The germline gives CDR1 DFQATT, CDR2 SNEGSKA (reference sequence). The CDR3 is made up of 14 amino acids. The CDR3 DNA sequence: TGCAGTACCTCCTCGGGAGGACTCACAGATACGCAGTATTTT. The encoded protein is CSTSSGGLTDTQYF.

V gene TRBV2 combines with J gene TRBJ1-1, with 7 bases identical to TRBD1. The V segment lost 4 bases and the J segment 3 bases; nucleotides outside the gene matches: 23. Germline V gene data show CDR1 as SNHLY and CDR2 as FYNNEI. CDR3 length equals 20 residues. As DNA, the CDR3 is TGTGCCAGCAGTGCGAAATTAAGGGGGCAGGGGACCGCTCCCTACACTGAAGCTTTCTTT. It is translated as CASSAKLRGQGTAPYTEAFF.

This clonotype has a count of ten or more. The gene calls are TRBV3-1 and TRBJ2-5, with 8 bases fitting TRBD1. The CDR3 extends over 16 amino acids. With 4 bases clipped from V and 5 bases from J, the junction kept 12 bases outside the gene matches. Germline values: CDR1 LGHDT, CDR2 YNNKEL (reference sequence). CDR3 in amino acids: CASSLSLGQAHETQYF. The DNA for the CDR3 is TGTGCCAGCAGCCTATCCCTGGGACAGGCCCATGAGACCCAGTACTTC.

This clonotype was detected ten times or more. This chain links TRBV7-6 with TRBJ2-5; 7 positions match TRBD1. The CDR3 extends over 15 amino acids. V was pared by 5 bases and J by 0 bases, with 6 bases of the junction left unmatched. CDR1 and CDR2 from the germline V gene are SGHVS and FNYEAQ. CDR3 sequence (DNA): TGTGCCAGCAGCCAAGGGACAGCCGACCAAGAGACCCAGTACTTC. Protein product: CASSQGTADQETQYF.

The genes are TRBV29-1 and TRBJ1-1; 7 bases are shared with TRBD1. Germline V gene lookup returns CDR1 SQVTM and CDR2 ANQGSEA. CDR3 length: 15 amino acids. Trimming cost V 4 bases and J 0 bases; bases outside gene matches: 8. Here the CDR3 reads CSVGAGGYMNTEAFF. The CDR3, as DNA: TGCAGCGTTGGGGCAGGGGGTTACATGAACACTGAAGCTTTCTTT.

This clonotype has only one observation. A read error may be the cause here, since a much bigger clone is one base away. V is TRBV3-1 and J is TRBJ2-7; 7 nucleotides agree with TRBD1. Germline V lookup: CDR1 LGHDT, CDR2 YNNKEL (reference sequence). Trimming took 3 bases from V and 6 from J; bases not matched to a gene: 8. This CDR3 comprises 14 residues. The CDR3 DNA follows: TGTGCCAGCAGCCAGGAAGAGGGGGCCGTCGAGCAGTACTTC. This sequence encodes CASSQEEGAVEQYF.

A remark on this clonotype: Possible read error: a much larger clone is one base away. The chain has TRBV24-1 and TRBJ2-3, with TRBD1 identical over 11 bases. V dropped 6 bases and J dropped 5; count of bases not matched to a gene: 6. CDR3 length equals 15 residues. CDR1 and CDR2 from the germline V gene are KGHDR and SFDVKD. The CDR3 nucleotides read TGTGCCACCAGTCCGGGACAGGGGGTCGGAGATACGCAGTATTTT. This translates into CATSPGQGVGDTQYF.